The TCR beta chain under discussion was sequenced for a study of PD-1 and CTLA-4 blockade in melanoma (dated by TCRdb to the early 2020s). A note on the overall study: The study compared how PD-1 blockade and CTLA-4 blockade affected the melanoma-reactive CD8 T cell response in patients with melanoma.

Library preparation was by the immunoSEQ multiplex PCR assay. What TCRdb holds here is the immuneACCESS table cut down to in-frame rearrangements. Part of the clones is not present; checked against another copy, under half of the missing clones reflect an unresolved V gene, and the others are unexplained. For this sample the table gives 20,000 to 25,000 clones, of which around 89% were detected only once. The ten largest make up less than 9.5% of the sample. The CDR3 goes from the cysteine to the phenylalanine over 14 residues. Only the CDR3 DNA stays, 42 bases, in frame from base 1. Looking up the germline V gene yields CDR1 SGHTA and CDR2 FQGNSA. A distance of 12 bases separates the germline ends of V and J, which lose 5 bases and 7 bases respectively. As for this clone: Its target antigen remains unknown. No per-base quality is available; no much larger clone lies one base away.

The sample consisted of CD8+ T cells from peripheral blood, taken before anti-PD-1 treatment. This TCR came from a human donor with melanoma. The chain was built from TRBV7-2 and TRBJ1-6; TRBD1 is a possible D gene, resting on 5 matching bases. The DNA reads TGTGCCAGCAGCCTGCAGGGTCAGAATTCACCCCTCCACTTT. It translates to CASSLQGQNSPLHF.